What follows are 13 T cell receptor beta chains derived from one specimen sequenced in a study of control samples from healthy donors and cancer patients. Sequenced by immunoSEQ multiplex PCR; TCRdb stores in-frame clones only, minus some. The repertoire holds about 130,000 clones, with more than 90% as singletons. Sequencing was done on a sample of blood. All receptors derive from a man aged 18 to 29 in good health.

The V call is TRBV4-2, the J call TRBJ2-7, with 8 bases lining up with TRBD1. The CDR3 is 18 amino acids. V lost 0 bases, J lost 4 bases, and 14 bases stayed unmatched. Germline V lookup: CDR1 LGHNA, CDR2 YNFKEQ. CDR3 loop: CASSQEYSGQGSRYEQYF. The CDR3 DNA is TGTGCCAGCAGCCAAGAGTATTCAGGACAGGGAAGTCGATACGAGCAGTACTTC.

This chain links TRBV11-2 with TRBJ1-5; no firm D call. This CDR3 spans 15 amino acids. V lost 2 bases and J 6 bases, leaving 14 bases between the germline ends. Germline values: CDR1 SGHAT, CDR2 FQNNGV. Here the CDR3 reads CASSLTGEEIQPQHF. The CDR3, as DNA: TGTGCCAGCAGCTTAACGGGCGAGGAGATTCAGCCCCAGCATTTT. The entire variable domain, with the rest obtained from reference TRBV11-2 and TRBJ1-5, is as follows: EAGVAQSPRYKIIEKRQSVAFWCNPISGHATLYWYQQILGQGPKLLIQFQNNGVVDDSQLPKDRFSAERLKGVDSTLKIQPAKLEDSAVYLCASSLTGEEIQPQHFGDGTRLSIL.

The V call is TRBV19, the J call TRBJ1-2; no reliable D call. This CDR3 spans 13 amino acids. From germline, CDR1 is LNHDA and CDR2 SQIVND (reference sequence). Trimming pared 6 bases from V and 9 bases from J, leaving 17 bases between. The CDR3 sequence is CASSDERSRRYTF. The CDR3 coding sequence is TGTGCCAGTAGCGATGAGCGGTCCCGGCGCTACACCTTC.

The V call is TRBV11-2, the J call TRBJ2-3, with D unresolved. Trimming pared 5 bases from V and 0 bases from J, leaving 6 bases between. The CDR3 is 13 amino acids. CDR1 SGHAT and CDR2 FQNNGV come from the germline V gene. The CDR3 sequence is CASSHDSTDTQYF. CDR3 DNA sequence: TGTGCCAGCAGCCACGATAGCACAGATACGCAGTATTTT.

V usage is TRBV7-2 and J usage is TRBJ2-7; 11 bases agree with TRBD2. After removal of 8 bases from V and 4 bases from J, the junction contained 10 bases not matched to a gene. The V gene's germline CDR1 is SGHTA and CDR2 FQGNSA. The CDR3 runs to 15 residues. The DNA of the CDR3 is TGTGCCAGCGCTCAGACTAGCGGGGAGGAATACGAGCAGTACTTC. Its protein is CASAQTSGEEYEQYF.

The CDR3, as DNA: TGTGCCAGCAGCTTCGAGACTTATAGCTCCTACAATGAGCAGTTCTTC. The encoded protein is CASSFETYSSYNEQFF. V and J are TRBV5-6 and TRBJ2-1; D is unresolved. The CDR3 runs to 16 residues. Germline V gene data show CDR1 as SGHDT and CDR2 as YYEEEE. Between the trimmed V and J ends, which lost 2 bases and 0 bases, there was a span of 12 bases.

The chain carries TRBV2 and TRBJ1-4; no clear D. This CDR3 contains 14 residues. Between the trimmed V and J ends, which lost 4 bases and 1 base, there was a span of 7 bases. CDR1 SNHLY and CDR2 FYNNEI come from the germline V gene. This CDR3 reads CASSVGRTNEKLFF. Here the CDR3 DNA reads TGTGCCAGCAGTGTTGGCAGAACTAATGAAAAACTGTTTTTT.

The chain employs TRBV2 and TRBJ2-3, with 11 bases matching TRBD2. Germline V CDR1 and CDR2: SNHLY, FYNNEI. Losses at the gene ends were 6 bases for V and 0 bases for J; bases not matched to a gene: 14. The CDR3 contains 19 residues. The DNA of the CDR3 is TGTGCCAGCAGCCCCCAAGGGGCTAGCGGGGGGCGTAGCACAGATACGCAGTATTTT. Residues: CASSPQGASGGRSTDTQYF.

The chain recombines TRBV5-1 with TRBJ1-2; 7 bases line up with TRBD1. The CDR3 spans 14 residues. Germline lookup yields CDR1 SGHRS and CDR2 YFSETQ. V lost 5 bases to trimming and J lost 2 bases; unmatched junction nucleotides: 6. The CDR3 DNA sequence: TGCGCCAGCAGACCAGGACAGGCGAACTATGGCTACACCTTC. Translation gives CASRPGQANYGYTF.

The V gene is TRBV2, the J gene TRBJ2-3, with 10 bases fitting TRBD2. Germline CDR1 reads SNHLY; CDR2 reads FYNNEI. The V segment lost 3 bases and the J segment 3 bases; nucleotides outside the gene matches: 9. The CDR3 is 17 residues long. The CDR3 loop reads CASSESRSSGGTDTQYF. As DNA, the CDR3 is TGTGCCAGCAGTGAGTCCCGTTCTAGCGGGGGTACAGATACGCAGTATTTT.

This chain uses TRBV18 with TRBJ2-2, with 8 bases matching TRBD1. The CDR3 totals 16 residues. Germline V gene lookup returns CDR1 KGHSH and CDR2 LQKENI. V shed 0 bases and J 7 bases; nucleotides not matched to a gene: 7. CDR3 protein: CASSPPSRGLVGELFF. The CDR3 DNA reads TGTGCCAGCTCACCACCCAGCAGGGGGCTTGTCGGGGAGCTGTTTTTT.

This sequence joins TRBV2 and TRBJ1-6; 11 nucleotides align to TRBD1. Germline V gene data show CDR1 as SNHLY and CDR2 as FYNNEI. With V trimmed by 8 bases and J by 7 bases, 4 bases remained unmatched. The CDR3 is 14 residues long. The CDR3 DNA reads as TGTGCCAGCGCTAGGGACAGGGGGAATTCACCCCTCCACTTT. Translated: CASARDRGNSPLHF.

V gene TRBV19 combines with J gene TRBJ1-2; the D is unclear. V was shortened by 3 bases and J by 4 bases, with 18 bases between the two germline ends. CDR3 length: 16 amino acids. The germline CDR1 and CDR2 sequences are LNHDA and SQIVND (reference sequence). The CDR3: CASSIKAGPPSYGYTF. Here the CDR3 DNA reads TGTGCCAGTAGTATTAAGGCAGGTCCACCCAGCTATGGCTACACCTTC.